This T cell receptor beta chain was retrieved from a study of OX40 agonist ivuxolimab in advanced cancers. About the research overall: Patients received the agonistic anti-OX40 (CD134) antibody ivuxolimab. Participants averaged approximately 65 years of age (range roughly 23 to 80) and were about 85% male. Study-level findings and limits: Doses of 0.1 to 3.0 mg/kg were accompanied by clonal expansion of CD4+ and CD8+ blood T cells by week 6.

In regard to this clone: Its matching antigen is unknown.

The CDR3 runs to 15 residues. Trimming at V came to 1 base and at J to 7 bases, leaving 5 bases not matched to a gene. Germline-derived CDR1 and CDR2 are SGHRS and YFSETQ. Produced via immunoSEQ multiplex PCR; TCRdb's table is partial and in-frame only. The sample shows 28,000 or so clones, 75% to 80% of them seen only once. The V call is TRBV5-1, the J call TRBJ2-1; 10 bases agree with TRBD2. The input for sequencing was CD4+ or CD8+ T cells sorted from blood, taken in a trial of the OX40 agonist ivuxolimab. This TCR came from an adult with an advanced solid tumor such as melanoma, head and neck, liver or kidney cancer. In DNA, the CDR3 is TGCGCCAGCAGCTTGACAGCGGGGGGGATAAATGAGCAGTTCTTC. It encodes CASSLTAGGINEQFF.